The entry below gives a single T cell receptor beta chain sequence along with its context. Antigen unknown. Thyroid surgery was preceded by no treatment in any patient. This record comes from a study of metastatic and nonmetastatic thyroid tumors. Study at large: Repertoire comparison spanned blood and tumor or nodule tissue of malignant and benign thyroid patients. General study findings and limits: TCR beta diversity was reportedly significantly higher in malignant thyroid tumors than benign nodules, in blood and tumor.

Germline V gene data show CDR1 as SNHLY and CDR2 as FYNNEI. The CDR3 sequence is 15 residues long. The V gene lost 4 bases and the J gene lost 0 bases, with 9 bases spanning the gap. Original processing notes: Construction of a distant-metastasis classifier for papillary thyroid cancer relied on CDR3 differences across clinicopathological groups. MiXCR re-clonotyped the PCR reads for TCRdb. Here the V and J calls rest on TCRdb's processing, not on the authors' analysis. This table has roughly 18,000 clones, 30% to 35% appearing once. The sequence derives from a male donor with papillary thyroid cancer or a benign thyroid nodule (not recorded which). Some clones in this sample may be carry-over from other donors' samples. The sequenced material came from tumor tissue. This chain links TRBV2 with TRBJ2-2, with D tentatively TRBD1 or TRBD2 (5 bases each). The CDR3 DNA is TGTGCCAGCAGTGTTCAGGGAGCGAACACCGGGGAGCTGTTTTTT. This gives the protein CASSVQGANTGELFF.